Presented here are 2 T cell receptor beta chains from one specimen sequenced in a study of OX40 agonist ivuxolimab in advanced cancers. Libraries were prepared by immunoSEQ multiplex PCR; TCRdb keeps only in-frame clonotypes and omits some of them. The repertoire holds 60,000 to 90,000 clones, 80% to 90% seen once, with about 0.78% in the top ten. The specimen was CD4+ or CD8+ T cells sorted from blood, collected in a trial of the OX40 agonist ivuxolimab. All receptors come from an adult with an advanced solid tumor such as melanoma, head and neck, liver or kidney cancer.

This chain joins TRBV6-1 and TRBJ1-5; no clear D gene. The V end was cut by 2 bases, the J end by 0 bases, with 11 bases between. The germline V gene has CDR1 MNHNS and CDR2 SASEGT. CDR3 size: 16 residues. CDR3 in DNA: TGTGCCAGCAGTGAATCACCATATGATAGCAATCAGCCCCAGCATTTT. As protein: CASSESPYDSNQPQHF.

The gene calls are TRBV30 and TRBJ1-5; D call uncertain. Trimming removed 5 bases from V and 10 bases from J, with 6 bases in between. Per the germline V gene, CDR1 is GTSNPN and CDR2 is SVGIG (reference sequence). The CDR3 totals 9 residues. CDR3 amino acids: CAWGPPQHF. In DNA, the CDR3 is TGTGCCTGGGGGCCCCCCCAGCATTTT.